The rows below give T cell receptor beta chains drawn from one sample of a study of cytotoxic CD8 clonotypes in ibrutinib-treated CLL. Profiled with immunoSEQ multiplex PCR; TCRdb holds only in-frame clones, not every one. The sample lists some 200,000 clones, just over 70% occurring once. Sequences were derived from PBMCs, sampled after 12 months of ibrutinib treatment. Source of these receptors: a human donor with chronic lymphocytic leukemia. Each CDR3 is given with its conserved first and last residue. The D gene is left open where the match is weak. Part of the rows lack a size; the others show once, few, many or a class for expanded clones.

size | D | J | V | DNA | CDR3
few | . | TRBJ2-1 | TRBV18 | TGTGCCAGCTCACCAATAAGGGGGGGCAATGAGCAGTTCTTC | CASSPIRGGNEQFF
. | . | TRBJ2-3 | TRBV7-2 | TGTGCCAGCAGCTTGAAGGTTAGCACAGATACGCAGTATTTT | CASSLKVSTDTQYF
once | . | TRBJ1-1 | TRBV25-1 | TGTGCCAGCAGACCCTCCCCGGGTACTGAAGCTTTCTTT | CASRPSPGTEAFF
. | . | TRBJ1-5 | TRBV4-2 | TGTGCCAGCAGCCGCGGGGATCAGCCCCAGCATTTT | CASSRGDQPQHF
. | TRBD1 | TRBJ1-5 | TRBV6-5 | TGTGCCAGCACCCCCGGAGGACAGGCCCATCAGCCCCAGCATTTT | CASTPGGQAHQPQHF
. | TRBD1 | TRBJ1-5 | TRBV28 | TGTGCCAGCAGTTTATTGACAGGGGGCGATCAGCCCCAGCATTTT | CASSLLTGGDQPQHF
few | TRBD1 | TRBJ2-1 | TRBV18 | TGTGCCAGCTCACCTCTGACAGGGACCTCCTACAATGAGCAGTTCTTC | CASSPLTGTSYNEQFF
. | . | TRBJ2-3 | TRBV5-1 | TGCGCCAGCAGCTTGAGGGGACCCACAGATACGCAGTATTTT | CASSLRGPTDTQYF
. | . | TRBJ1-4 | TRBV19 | TGTGCCAGTAGTCGGCAGATTAATGAAAAACTGTTTTTT | CASSRQINEKLFF
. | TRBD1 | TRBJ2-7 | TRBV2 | TGTGCCAGCAGCGACAGGGACTTC | CASSDRDF
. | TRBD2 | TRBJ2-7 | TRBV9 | TGTGCCAGCAGCGTAAGTGGTCTAGCGGGAGGGCCGTTCTACGAGCAGTACTTC | CASSVSGLAGGPFYEQYF
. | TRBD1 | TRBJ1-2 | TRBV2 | TGTGCCAGCAGTGGACAGGGGAACTATGGCTACACCTTC | CASSGQGNYGYTF
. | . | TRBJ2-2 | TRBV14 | TGTGCCAGCAGCCAAGAATGGCCCGGGGAGCTGTTTTTT | CASSQEWPGELFF
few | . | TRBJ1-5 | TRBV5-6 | TGTGCCAGCAGCCGCTGGGTCAATCAGCCCCAGCATTTT | CASSRWVNQPQHF
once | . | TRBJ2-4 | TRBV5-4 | TGTGCCAGCAGCTTGGCCCCCCGGGGGACGGGAAACATTCAGTACTTC | CASSLAPRGTGNIQYF
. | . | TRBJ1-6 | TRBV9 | TGTGCCAGCAGCGTAGTGGGGAGTTCTAATTCACCCCTCCACTTT | CASSVVGSSNSPLHF
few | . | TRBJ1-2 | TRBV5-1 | TGCGCCAGCAGCCTCGCCCCGACAGGCTATGGCTACACCTTC | CASSLAPTGYGYTF
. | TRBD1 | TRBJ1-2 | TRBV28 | TGTGCCAGCAGCTTCAGGCCGGGACAGGGTTCCTATGGCTACACCTTC | CASSFRPGQGSYGYTF
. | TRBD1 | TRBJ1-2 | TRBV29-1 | TGCAGCGTTGAAACTGTACAGGACAGGGGAGATGACTATGGCTACACCTTC | CSVETVQDRGDDYGYTF
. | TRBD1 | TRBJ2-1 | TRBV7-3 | TGTGCCAGCAGCTTTAGGACAGGGTTGCAGTTCTTC | CASSFRTGLQFF
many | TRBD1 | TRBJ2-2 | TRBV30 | TGTGCCCTAAGGACAGGACAAAGGGGCTTTACCGGGGAGCTGTTTTTT | CALRTGQRGFTGELFF
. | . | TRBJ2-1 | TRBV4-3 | TGCGCCAGCAGCCAAGGGGCAGCGGCGGGTAAGAAGCAGTTCTTC | CASSQGAAAGKKQFF
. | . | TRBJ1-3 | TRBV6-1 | TGTGCCAGCAGTGAAGAAGGGCAGGCTAGCTCTGGAAACACCATATATTTT | CASSEEGQASSGNTIYF
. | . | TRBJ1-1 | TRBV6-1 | TGTGCCGCAAGCTTTAGATCTGAAGCTTTCTTT | CAASFRSEAFF
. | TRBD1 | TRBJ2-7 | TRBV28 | TGTGCCACCGAACCCGGGACAGCTTACGAGCAGTACTTC | CATEPGTAYEQYF
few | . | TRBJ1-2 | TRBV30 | TGTGCCTGGAGTGCGGGGTTAGACTATGGCTACACCTTC | CAWSAGLDYGYTF
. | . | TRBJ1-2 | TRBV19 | TGTGCCAGTAGTCTAAGTCTGGGGGATGGCTACACCTTC | CASSLSLGDGYTF
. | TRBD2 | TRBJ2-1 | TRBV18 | TGTGCCAGCTCACCAGTGGGGGGGACCGGTACCTACAATGAGCAGTTCTTC | CASSPVGGTGTYNEQFF
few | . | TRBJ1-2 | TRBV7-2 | TGTGCCAGCAGCTTAGCAGGGGATGGCTACACCTTC | CASSLAGDGYTF
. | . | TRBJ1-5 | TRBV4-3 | TGCGCCAGCAGCGCACAGGGTAACAGCAATCAGCCCCAGCATTTT | CASSAQGNSNQPQHF
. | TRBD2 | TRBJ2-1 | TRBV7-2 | TGTGCCAGCAGCTTCTCTCCGACTAGCGGGATTGTTAATGAGCAGTTCTTC | CASSFSPTSGIVNEQFF
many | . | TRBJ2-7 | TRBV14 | TGTGCCAGCAGCCAAGACATTAGGCTTTCCTACGAGCAGTACTTC | CASSQDIRLSYEQYF
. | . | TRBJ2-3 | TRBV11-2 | TGTGCCAGCAGACACGGACTCGTCACAGATACGCAGTATTTT | CASRHGLVTDTQYF
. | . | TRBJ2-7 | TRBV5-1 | TGCGCCAGCAGCTCGACCTGGAGGTCCTCTACGCGGGAGCAGTACTTC | CASSSTWRSSTREQYF
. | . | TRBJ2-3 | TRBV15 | TGTGCCACCAGCATTCGCGGTGCTAGCACAGATACGCAGTATTTT | CATSIRGASTDTQYF
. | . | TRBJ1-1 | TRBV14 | TGTGCCAGCAGCCCATCGATGGCTCTAGGAGCTTTCTTT | CASSPSMALGAFF
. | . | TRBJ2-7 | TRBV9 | TGTGCCAGCAGCGTAGAGGCACAGCTCGGCTACGAGCAGTACTTC | CASSVEAQLGYEQYF
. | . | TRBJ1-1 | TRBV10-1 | TGCGCCAGCAGTGAAGGGATCGGGGCCGCTTTCTTT | CASSEGIGAAFF
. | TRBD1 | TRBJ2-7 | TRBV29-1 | TGCAGCGTCCAAGCCAGGGGGCCCCCCTACGAGCAGTACTTC | CSVQARGPPYEQYF
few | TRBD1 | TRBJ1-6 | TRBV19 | TGTGCCAGTAGTATACCTCCGGGACAGGGCTCCTCACCCCTCCACTTT | CASSIPPGQGSSPLHF
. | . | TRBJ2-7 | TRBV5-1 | TGCGCCAGCAGCTTACAACAGGTGGAAGTGCAGTACTTC | CASSLQQVEVQYF
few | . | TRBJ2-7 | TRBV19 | TGTGCCAGTAGTCCTCGGGGGGCAGACGAGCAGTACTTC | CASSPRGADEQYF